This entry is about one T cell receptor beta chain. Its matching antigen is unknown. Germline-derived CDR1 and CDR2 are MNHNS and SASEGT. This CDR3 has 18 amino acids. The V end lost 4 bases, the J end lost 0 bases, and 21 bases lay between the germline ends. The data belong to a study of CD8+ T cells in alopecia areata. General study findings and limits: Higher clonality was seen in lesional scalp than in normal scalp, especially in alopecia totalis/universalis.

The authors extracted RNA and reverse transcribed it into cDNA as the sequencing template. Here immunoSEQ multiplex PCR was the method, and the copy in TCRdb shows in-frame clones only, minus some. The table shows approximately 110,000 clones, with roughly three fifths occurring only once. Treatment here: oral pan-JAK inhibitor, 5-10 mg twice daily. Lesional scalp punch biopsies and peripheral blood were collected from alopecia areata patients. CD4+ and CD8+ T cells were sorted from PBMCs stained for CD3, CD4 and CD8. V and J are TRBV6-1 and TRBJ1-1; D might be TRBD1 (5 bases). This clonotype was sampled from a human donor with alopecia areata. Sequenced here: CD4+ T cells sorted from blood, sampled at week 24, from a patient treated with tofacitinib. The CDR3 nucleotides read TGTGCCAGCAGTGGAAGAAGGGGACCTAGTATCATGAACACTGAAGCTTTCTTT. This gives the protein CASSGRRGPSIMNTEAFF.